This T cell receptor beta chain was captured by sequencing in a study of blood T cell repertoires in COVID-19. The wider study: PBMCs, B-cell-depleted T cells, or T cells were the source of the cDNA or gDNA that made up the material.

V was pared by 3 bases and J by 5 bases, with 5 bases of the junction left unmatched. Germline lookup yields CDR1 SGDLS and CDR2 YYNGEE. This CDR3 has 15 residues. How the authors handled the data: Amplified reference gene primers provided the basis for estimating nucleated cell counts. The data were produced by immunoSEQ multiplex PCR, yet TCRdb's version contains in-frame clones alone and is incomplete. V, J and clone size reflect that table, while D and trimming were determined from the DNA. The profile shows some 150,000 clones, about four fifths of them singletons. This clone was found once. The sequenced sample consisted of peripheral blood. This chain joins TRBV9 and TRBJ2-2; TRBD2 matches 9 bases. This TCR derives from a man aged 70-80 years with acute or convalescent COVID-19. This chain's CDR3 is CASSARAGGTGELFF. In DNA, the CDR3 is TGTGCCAGCAGCGCCAGAGCGGGGGGTACCGGGGAGCTGTTTTTT.